Given below is one T cell receptor beta chain in context. Its specificity is unknown. Germline trimming cut 0 bases from V and 5 bases from J; bases unmatched to any gene: 9. The CDR3 covers 16 residues. Germline V gene data show CDR1 as MGHRA and CDR2 as YSYEKL. This sample stems from a study of early T cells in non-severe SARS-CoV-2 infection. For the study at large: It was bulk RNA from unsorted whole blood that was sequenced, and the chains were unpaired. Study findings and constraints: Lookups in VDJdb leaned toward anti-spike CD8 responses and missed private and CD4 specificities.

Individual cDNA molecules were tagged with unique molecular identifiers. TCRdb ran MiXCR on the 5' RACE reads and lists one entry per CDR3 protein. The sample has tens of thousands of distinct CDR3 sequences; about 10% are singletons. This clonotype was obtained from an adult who was a healthcare worker with PCR-confirmed SARS-CoV-2 infection or an uninfected control (not recorded which). V and J are TRBV4-1 and TRBJ2-5; 7 bases match TRBD2. Sample: whole blood, taken at baseline. The CDR3 loop is CASSQEGGSRGETQYF. CDR3 in DNA: TGCGCCAGCAGCCAAGAGGGCGGGAGTAGAGGGGAGACCCAGTACTTC.